These T cell receptor beta chains were read from a single sample in a study of CD4 and CD8 cells across lung adenocarcinoma regions. One entry per CDR3 protein results from TCRdb running MiXCR on the PCR reads. The table includes about 12,000 distinct CDR3 sequences, 56% detected once. Sequenced input: CD8+ T cells from the margin of a lung tumor. These receptors all come from a female donor with lung adenocarcinoma. The CD4 and CD8 labels of this study may be unreliable. The CDR3 runs from the conserved cysteine through the conserved F or W. D genes are given only for firm matches. Not all rows give a size; the values are once, few, many and, for expanded clones, a class.

>TRBD2|TRBJ2-1|TRBV6-2/TRBV6-3|-
TGTGCCAGCAGTTACCAGAGCGGGAGGGCCCTCCGGGGTGAGCAGTTCTTC
CASSYQSGRALRGEQFF
>-|TRBJ2-5|TRBV10-3|-
TGTGCGGGTCAGGGGGGGGGGGCCAAAGACACCCAGTACTTC
CAGQGGGAKDTQYF
>-|TRBJ1-5|TRBV6-8|-
TGTGCCAGCAGCCCCTCGGGCAATCAGCCCCAGCATTTT
CASSPSGNQPQHF
>-|TRBJ2-2|TRBV6-1|-
TGTGCCAGCAGGAAAGAGGGTGTGGACACCGGGGAGCAGTTTTTT
CASRKEGVDTGEQFF
>TRBD2|TRBJ2-2|TRBV6-5|-
TGTGCCAGCAGTTACGTGGGGGGGGGGGGGGTCGGGGAGCTGTTTTTT
CASSYVGGGGVGELFF
>-|TRBJ2-3|TRBV6-1|few
TGTGCCAGCAGGGGGGGAGTCGAGGATACGCAGTATTTT
CASRGGVEDTQYF
>-|TRBJ2-6|TRBV12-3/TRBV12-4|many
TGTGCCAGCAGTCTGGTTCTCGGACGGTACTCTGGGGCCAACGTCCTGACTTTC
CASSLVLGRYSGANVLTF
>TRBD2|TRBJ2-5|TRBV20-1|-
TGCAGTGGGCGGTCTAGCGGGGGTGAGACCCAGTACTTC
CSGRSSGGETQYF
>-|TRBJ1-3|TRBV4-1|-
TGCGCCAGCAGCCAAAGAGGGGCAGTCCTCTCTGGAAACACCATATATTTT
CASSQRGAVLSGNTIYF
>TRBD2|TRBJ2-3|TRBV6-1|-
TGTGCCAGCAGCGCTAGCGGGCAGCGAGCCACAGATACGCAGTATTTC
CASSASGQRATDTQYF
>-|TRBJ2-2|TRBV10-1|-
TGCGCCAGCCGGGAGACCTACACCGGGGAGCTGTTTTTT
CASRETYTGELFF
>-|TRBJ1-3|TRBV6-1|-
TGTGCCAGCGTGGTGGGCAGATCTGGAAACACCATATATTTT
CASVVGRSGNTIYF
>TRBD1|TRBJ2-6|TRBV4-1|-
TGCGCCAGCAGCCAAGCTGTTAGGACAGGGGCCAACGTCCCGACTTTC
CASSQAVRTGANVPTF
>TRBD2|TRBJ2-1|TRBV30|few
TGTGCCCAGTCCGGGGGGGCTAATGAGCAGTTCTTC
CAQSGGANEQFF
>-|TRBJ2-5|TRBV10-1|-
TGCGCCGGCAGTGGGATCCGTAGCCGAGAGACCCAGTACTTC
CAGSGIRSRETQYF
>-|TRBJ2-3|TRBV6-1|-
TGTGCCAGCAGTGAAACCATCCCAGATACGCAGTATTTT
CASSETIPDTQYF
>TRBD1|TRBJ2-1|TRBV7-2|few
TGTGCCAGCAGCCAAGGACAGGCAAGGTTCTTC
CASSQGQARFF
>-|TRBJ1-2|TRBV6-5|many
TGTGCCAGCAGTTACTCTCCAGGGGCGGTGGTAGGCGGCTACACCTTC
CASSYSPGAVVGGYTF
>TRBD2|TRBJ2-4|TRBV6-5|-
TGTGCCAGCAGTTACACCCTTCCGGGACTAACCATAGCCAAAAACATTCAGTACTTC
CASSYTLPGLTIAKNIQYF
>TRBD2|TRBJ2-5|TRBV6-5|few
TGTGCCAGCAGTTACTTGGGCAGGAGCACGAGCGGGAGGTGGGAGACCCAGTACTTC
CASSYLGRSTSGRWETQYF
>-|TRBJ2-3|TRBV7-2|-
TGTGCCAGCACCGAGCTAGCGCTTTCCACAGATACGCAGTATTTT
CASTELALSTDTQYF
>TRBD2|TRBJ2-5|TRBV14|-
TGTGCCAGCAGCTTCCGGGACGGGACTAACCAAGAGACCCAGTACTTC
CASSFRDGTNQETQYF
>TRBD1|TRBJ1-6|TRBV6-1|medium-sized
TGTGCCAGCAGTGAAAAGACAGGGGGGTCCTATAATTCACCCCTCCACTTT
CASSEKTGGSYNSPLHF
>-|TRBJ2-5|TRBV10-1|-
TGCGCCCCCTGGATGACAAACAGAAGAGAGACCCAGTACTTC
CAPWMTNRRETQYF
>TRBD1|TRBJ1-1|TRBV6-1|few
TGTGCCAGCAGAGACAGGGGAGGCACTGAAGCTTTCTTT
CASRDRGGTEAFF
>TRBD1|TRBJ2-5|TRBV6-1|large
TGTGCCAGCAGTGAGTTGACAGGGAAGGAGACCCAGTACTTC
CASSELTGKETQYF
>TRBD2|TRBJ2-5|TRBV6-5|-
TGTGCCAGCAGTTACGTAGCGGGAGTCCAAGAGACCCAGTACTTC
CASSYVAGVQETQYF
>-|TRBJ2-4|TRBV6-1|-
TGTGCGTGCAGCGCTACGGGGCACCGAGCCAAAAACATTCAGTACTTC
CACSATGHRAKNIQYF
>-|TRBJ2-7|TRBV6-1|few
TGTGCCAGCAGTGGTAGGGCAGGGGTGGACGAGCAGTACTTC
CASSGRAGVDEQYF
>-|TRBJ1-1|TRBV10-3|-
TGTGCCATCAGTGAGTCGACCGGGAACACTGAAGCTTTCTTT
CAISESTGNTEAFF
>TRBD2|TRBJ2-3|TRBV6-4|medium-sized
TGTGCCAGCAGTGACGGGACTAGCGGCACAGATACGCAGTATTTT
CASSDGTSGTDTQYF
>-|TRBJ2-1|TRBV6-5|few
TGTGCCAGCAGTTCAACCAGGCTGCCAAATTACAATGAGCAGTTCTTC
CASSSTRLPNYNEQFF
>-|TRBJ1-6|TRBV6-1|many
TGTGCCAGCAGCCAATTGGCGGGTTCTAATTCACCCCTCCACTTT
CASSQLAGSNSPLHF
>-|TRBJ1-2|TRBV3-1|-
TGTGCCAGCAGCCAAGGCCTGGGACCTTCTAACTATGGCTACACCTTC
CASSQGLGPSNYGYTF
>-|TRBJ2-7|TRBV6-1|-
TGTGCCAGCAACAAACGTTCAGACCTATCTTACGAGCAGTACTTC
CASNKRSDLSYEQYF
>-|TRBJ2-3|TRBV6-1|few
TGTGCCAGCAGGGACCTCTGGGATACGCAGTATTTT
CASRDLWDTQYF
>TRBD2|TRBJ2-7|TRBV10-1|-
TGCGCCATTACACTAGCGGAACCCTACGAGCAGTACTTC
CAITLAEPYEQYF
>TRBD1|TRBJ1-1|TRBV10-2|-
TGCGCCAGCAGACAGGGGCCGAACACTGAAGCTTTCTTT
CASRQGPNTEAFF
>TRBD1|TRBJ2-3|TRBV5-1|-
TGCGCCAGCAGCTTAACGACAGGGGGCGGGGGAGATACGCAGTATTTT
CASSLTTGGGGDTQYF
>-|TRBJ1-2|TRBV4-1|many
TGCGCCAGCAGCCAAGAGCAGGGCAGTCAGTATGGCTACACCTTC
CASSQEQGSQYGYTF
>-|TRBJ1-6|TRBV20-1|-
TGCAGTGCTAGCACAGGGTTTGATAATTCACCCCTCCACTTT
CSASTGFDNSPLHF
>-|TRBJ2-3|TRBV27|-
TGTGCCAGCGGGGTGCGGGGCAAAGATACGCAGTATTTT
CASGVRGKDTQYF
>-|TRBJ2-1|TRBV11-2|-
TGTGCCAGCAGCTTAAGTCGGCTATTGGTCCATGAGCAGTTCTTC
CASSLSRLLVHEQFF
>-|TRBJ2-7|TRBV3-1|-
TGTGCCAGCAGCCAAGGGAACGGGGCGGGCTACGAGCAGTACTTC
CASSQGNGAGYEQYF
>TRBD2|TRBJ2-3|TRBV6-5|once
TGTGCCAGCAGTTACTCAACGGGAGGGTCAGATACGCAGTATTTT
CASSYSTGGSDTQYF
>-|TRBJ2-3|TRBV27|-
TGTGCCAGCAGTTTGGGGGCGCGAGCCAAAGACATGCAGTATTTT
CASSLGARAKDMQYF
>-|TRBJ1-2|TRBV4-2|many
TGTGCCAGCAGCCAAGAAGGAGGGGAGTATGGCTACACCTTC
CASSQEGGEYGYTF
>TRBD2|TRBJ2-4|TRBV27|-
TGTGCCAGCAGTAAAGCGGGAGGGGGATGGGCCAAAAACATTCAGTACTTC
CASSKAGGGWAKNIQYF